Here is one TCR beta chain with its context. Its antigen is currently unknown. The source of the sample is a study of response to subunit inactivated influenza vaccine. Study conclusions and caveats: New T cells are recruited in small numbers by each seasonal influenza vaccination, according to the authors' suggestion.

TCRdb ran MiXCR on the RT-PCR reads and lists one entry per CDR3 protein. The table has 180,000 or so distinct CDR3 sequences, less than 15% seen once. Germline loops: CDR1 MNHEY, CDR2 SVGEGT. The CDR3 is 13 amino acids. J lost 3 bases, V lost 5 bases, and 3 bases had no gene match. The same specimen was also included in a second study, on T cells expressing NK-cell markers. That investigation notes: 5'RACE template switching with UMIs generated TCR beta cDNA.

Sample: CD8+ T cells sorted from PBMCs, taken 11 to 12 days after vaccination. This chain uses TRBV6-2 or TRBV6-3 with TRBJ2-7, with 8 nucleotides matching TRBD2. The receptor was derived from a man aged 50 or older who received an inactivated influenza vaccine. CDR3 coding DNA: TGTGCCAGCAGTACTAGCGGATACTACGAGCAGTACTTC. Amino acid sequence: CASSTSGYYEQYF.